This TCR beta chain was captured in a study of CD8 T cells in ankylosing spondylitis (dated by TCRdb to 2017 to 2019). Background for the entire study: To find TCR variants linked to disease, the study profiled T cell receptor beta repertoires in ankylosing spondylitis patients and healthy donors. Peripheral blood was sampled, and synovial fluid was also collected from ankylosing spondylitis patients. The full study cohort comprised around 25 ankylosing spondylitis patients and some 100 healthy donors. On the study overall, not on this receptor specifically: Some of the motif variants had been reported before in the synovial fluid and blood of reactive arthritis patients, a finding that suggests common disease-initiation mechanisms. A CD8+ phenotype was shown by the disease-linked clones, which were found at relatively low frequencies in peripheral blood. Blood from ankylosing spondylitis patients appeared to be characterized by a TCR beta motif made up of seven or eight highly homologous amino acid variants. The disease-linked clones were reported to be significantly enriched in matched synovial fluid samples from ankylosing spondylitis patients.

This clonotype was counted ten times or more. Its target antigen remains unknown. Base quality data are lacking; no much larger clone is found one base away. Sequencer: Illumina HiSeq 2500. TCR beta libraries were prepared by quantitative 5'-RACE with molecular barcodes. As for the authors' bioinformatics: A new computational method based on a probabilistic model of VDJ rearrangement was used to identify disease-linked TCR variants. The raw public reads went through TCRdb reprocessing: fastp at Q25, MiXCR clone calling, in-frame beta chains kept. Under each unique CDR3 protein, matching rows form one entry showing the most common genes and DNA. The V and J calls and clone size are TCRdb's, not the authors'. This sample is represented by about 250,000 distinct CDR3 sequences; roughly 8% of them were singletons. More than 4% of the sample is taken by the ten largest. The V and J ends are trimmed by 3 bases and 8 bases, leaving 17 bases between them. From cysteine to phenylalanine, the CDR3 is 15 amino acids long. Of all the DNA, just the CDR3 is kept, 45 bases in frame from base 1.

This sequence was found in a female donor with ankylosing spondylitis or in good health (not recorded which). The chain joins TRBV12-3 or TRBV12-4 to TRBJ2-1; a weak D assignment points to TRBD2 (5 bases agree). Sequenced material: blood, either unsorted or a sorted T cell fraction (not recorded which). The CDR3: CASSLQLGRSDEQFF. The DNA is as follows: TGTGCCAGCAGTTTGCAACTAGGACGATCGGATGAGCAGTTCTTC.